This T cell receptor (beta chain) was sequenced for a study of long-term antiretroviral therapy in people with HIV. Findings of the study overall: An increase in diversity followed ART, yet levels stayed below transplant donor controls.

Germline V lookup: CDR1 SQVTM, CDR2 ANQGSEA. Trimming took off 3 bases at V and 5 bases at J, with 10 bases between the two ends. CDR3 length: 12 residues. Comments on this clone: Its target is unknown.

Researchers report immunoSEQ v3.0 was run at survey level. Clones were read by immunoSEQ multiplex PCR, and TCRdb kept only the in-frame ones, dropping some. The profile shows about 21,000 clones, 80% to 90% of them singletons. The sample in question was unsorted PBMCs, obtained 2.1 years after starting antiretroviral therapy. The sequence came from a man between 18 and 29 years old with HIV. This chain uses TRBV29-1 with TRBJ1-2; tentatively, D is TRBD1 (5 bases). CDR3 DNA sequence: TGCAGCGTTGATAGGGACCTTTATGGCTACACCTTC. It specifies CSVDRDLYGYTF. The entire variable domain, with the rest obtained from reference TRBV29-1 and TRBJ1-2, is as follows: SAVISQKPSRDICQRGTSLTIQCQVDSQVTMMFWYRQQPGQSLTLIATANQGSEATYESGFVIDKFPISRPNLTFSTLTVSNMSPEDSSIYLCSVDRDLYGYTFGSGTRLTVV.